This TCR beta chain was retrieved from a study of CD8 T cells in Susac syndrome. Germline V CDR1 and CDR2: KGHDR, SFDVKD. The V segment lost 3 bases and the J segment 5 bases; nucleotides outside the gene matches: 19. The CDR3 covers 20 residues. RNA in amounts of roughly 0.5 to 1 ug was reverse transcribed with random hexamers. Amplification of TCR beta CDR3 across 54 Vbeta and 13 Jbeta was performed with immunoSEQ multiplex PCR. TCRdb re-called the immunoSEQ multiplex PCR reads through MiXCR, storing one row per CDR3 protein. The sample has about 300,000 distinct CDR3 sequences, roughly 85% seen once.

Input material: CD8+ T cells from PBMCs. The clonotype comes from a human donor with multiple sclerosis. The rearrangement uses TRBV24-1 and TRBJ2-5; 11 bases agree with TRBD1. The CDR3 DNA follows: TGTGCCACCAGTGATCCGGAGTGCATAAGGGACAGGGGGGTCGAGGAGACCCAGTACTTC. This codes for CATSDPECIRDRGVEETQYF.